One and the same sample provided the 26 T cell receptor beta chains below, sequenced in a study of blood T cell repertoires in COVID-19. TCRdb's table, derived via immunoSEQ multiplex PCR, lists solely in-frame clones and lacks some. The table lists 360,000 or so clones, over 85% of them singletons, with 1.7% in the top ten. Sequencing was carried out using PBMCs or T cells enriched from blood (not recorded which). Receptors were obtained from a woman in her twenties or thirties who had recovered from COVID-19.

V and J are TRBV11-1 and TRBJ1-5; D not certain. The V end lost 1 base, the J end lost 6 bases, and 7 bases lay between the germline ends. The CDR3 is 13 residues long. Germline CDR1 and CDR2: SGHAT and FQDESV (reference sequence). CDR3 DNA: TGTGCCAGCAGCTTAGAGCATGGTCAGCCCCAGCATTTT. Translation: CASSLEHGQPQHF. The variable domain in full, completed from reference TRBV11-1 and TRBJ1-5, reads EAEVAQSPRYKITEKSQAVAFWCDPISGHATLYWYRQILGQGPELLVQFQDESVVDDSQLPKDRFSAERLKGVDSTLKIQPAELGDSAMYLCASSLEHGQPQHFGDGTRLSIL.

The gene calls are TRBV30 and TRBJ1-5; TRBD1 matches at 8 bases. The CDR3 extends over 16 amino acids. Germline V lookup: CDR1 GTSNPN, CDR2 SVGIG (reference sequence). J gave up 0 bases and V 5 bases, and 9 bases lay outside the gene matches. This CDR3 is CAWGDGQGVSNQPQHF. In DNA, the CDR3 is TGTGCCTGGGGCGATGGACAGGGAGTTAGCAATCAGCCCCAGCATTTT.

V usage is TRBV29-1 and J usage is TRBJ1-2; D is unclear. Trimming removed 2 bases at V and 11 bases at J, with 15 bases between. There are 12 residues in the CDR3. Germline V gene lookup returns CDR1 SQVTM and CDR2 ANQGSEA. The CDR3 sequence is CSVERGIGRYTF. In nucleotides, the CDR3 is TGCAGCGTTGAACGGGGAATCGGGAGGTACACCTTC. Looking up the rest from reference TRBV29-1 and TRBJ1-2 gives the full variable domain: SAVISQKPSRDICQRGTSLTIQCQVDSQVTMMFWYRQQPGQSLTLIATANQGSEATYESGFVIDKFPISRPNLTFSTLTVSNMSPEDSSIYLCSVERGIGRYTFGSGTRLTVV.

The V and J genes are TRBV9 and TRBJ2-7, with 7 bases matching TRBD1. The CDR3 extends over 15 amino acids. The V gene's germline CDR1 is SGDLS and CDR2 YYNGEE. The trim removed 0 bases at V and 4 bases at J, leaving 7 bases unmatched. The chain's CDR3 is CASSVADRGPYEQYF. The CDR3 nucleotides read TGTGCCAGCAGCGTAGCGGATAGGGGGCCTTACGAGCAGTACTTC.

The rearrangement joins TRBV5-1 to TRBJ1-2, with 7 bases matching TRBD1. Germline CDR1 is SGHRS and CDR2 is YFSETQ. The CDR3 is 14 residues long. After removal of 2 bases from V and 4 bases from J, the junction contained 5 bases not matched to a gene. CDR3 protein: CASSFRGQGYGYTF. CDR3 in DNA: TGCGCCAGCAGCTTTAGGGGGCAAGGCTATGGCTACACCTTC.

The chain uses TRBV20-1 and TRBJ1-2; D gene unclear. Per germline, CDR1 DFQATT and CDR2 SNEGSKA (reference sequence). This CDR3 contains 13 residues. V was shortened by 3 bases and J by 3 bases, with 11 bases between the two germline ends. CDR3 sequence (DNA): TGCAGTGCTAGTGACACCGAGGACTATGGCTACACCTTC. Protein: CSASDTEDYGYTF.

This clone has more than one count but fewer than ten. This rearrangement joins TRBV7-3 to TRBJ2-5; D perhaps matches TRBD2 (5 bases). CDR3 size: 14 residues. V shed 5 bases and J shed 5 bases, with 15 bases lying between them. Germline CDR1 and CDR2: SGHTA and FQGTGA. The CDR3 region is CASSPAGAEETQYF. In DNA form, the CDR3 reads TGTGCCAGCAGCCCTGCAGGAGCGGAGGAGACCCAGTACTTC.

This chain uses TRBV11-2 with TRBJ1-2; D might be TRBD1 (5 bases). The V and J ends lost 5 bases and 6 bases respectively, with 19 bases between them. The CDR3 extends over 15 amino acids. Germline V gene sequence: CDR1 SGHAT, CDR2 FQNNGV. The CDR3, as DNA: TGTGCCAGCAGCCAGGGTGGACAATCCACGGATGGCTACACCTTC. This sequence encodes CASSQGGQSTDGYTF.

The chain has TRBV18 and TRBJ2-5, with D possibly TRBD1 on 5 matching bases. Trimming stripped 2 bases from V and 0 bases from J, with 7 bases between. The CDR3 is made up of 14 amino acids. Germline assignment: CDR1 KGHSH and CDR2 LQKENI. The CDR3 DNA is TGTGCCAGCTCACCAGGGGCAGACCAAGAGACCCAGTACTTC. Its protein is CASSPGADQETQYF.

The sample holds one count of this clone. The chain employs TRBV29-1 and TRBJ2-1, with D tentatively TRBD1 (6 bases). Germline V CDR1 and CDR2: SQVTM, ANQGSEA. The CDR3 spans 17 residues. The V end was cut by 4 bases, the J end by 0 bases, with 19 bases between. CDR3 amino acids: CSVGKQGIGSSYNEQFF. Written as DNA, the CDR3 is TGCAGCGTTGGAAAACAGGGTATTGGGAGCTCCTACAATGAGCAGTTCTTC.

The gene calls are TRBV14 and TRBJ2-1, with D possibly matching TRBD2 (5 bases). Germline V gene lookup returns CDR1 SGHDN and CDR2 FVKESK. The V end was cut by 1 base, the J end by 0 bases, with 7 bases between. This CDR3 is built from 15 residues. The CDR3 DNA reads TGTGCCAGCAGCCAAGGGACTCACTCCTACAATGAGCAGTTCTTC. Translated: CASSQGTHSYNEQFF. The complete variable domain, with remaining parts taken from reference TRBV14 and TRBJ2-1, reads EAGVTQFPSHSVIEKGQTVTLRCDPISGHDNLYWYRRVMGKEIKFLLHFVKESKQDESGMPNNRFLAERTGGTYSTLKVQPAELEDSGVYFCASSQGTHSYNEQFFGPGTRLTVL.

The rearrangement joins TRBV9 to TRBJ2-7, with D unclear. V gave up 5 bases and J gave up 2 bases, with 14 bases separating them. Germline V gene sequence: CDR1 SGDLS, CDR2 YYNGEE. The CDR3 runs to 14 residues. CDR3: CASSPDSSTYEQYF. In DNA, the CDR3 is TGTGCCAGCAGTCCCGACTCGTCCACCTACGAGCAGTACTTC.

The chain combines TRBV2 with TRBJ2-3, with TRBD1 as a possible D gene (6 bases). Trimming took off 5 bases at V and 2 bases at J, with 11 bases between the two ends. Germline lookup yields CDR1 SNHLY and CDR2 FYNNEI. The CDR3 sequence is 14 residues long. The CDR3 DNA sequence: TGTGCCAGCAGTTCACAGGGCCACACAGATACGCAGTATTTT. Translated: CASSSQGHTDTQYF.

The CDR3 sequence is CASSTIGLAGITDTQYF. CDR3 nucleotides: TGTGCCAGCAGCACTATCGGACTAGCGGGAATAACAGATACGCAGTATTTT. The chain recombines TRBV3-1 (or the pseudogene TRBV3-2) with TRBJ2-3; 12 bases fit TRBD2. Germline CDR1 reads LGHDT; CDR2 reads YNNKEL (reference sequence). The CDR3 has 17 residues. The trim removed 5 bases at V and 3 bases at J, leaving 9 bases unmatched.

The rearrangement links TRBV7-8 to TRBJ2-7; the match to TRBD2 covers 7 bases. The CDR3 has 15 residues. Losses at the gene ends were 1 base for V and 1 base for J; bases not matched to a gene: 4. CDR1 and CDR2 (germline): SGHVS, FQNEAQ. The CDR3 DNA reads as TGTGCCAGCAGCTTAGGGCGGGAGAATTCCTACGAGCAGTACTTC. The encoded protein is CASSLGRENSYEQYF. The full variable domain, with the rest looked up from reference TRBV7-8 and TRBJ2-7, is GAGVSQSPRYKVAKRGQDVALRCDPISGHVSLFWYQQALGQGPEFLTYFQNEAQLDKSGLPSDRFFAERPEGSVSTLKIQRTQQEDSAVYLCASSLGRENSYEQYFGPGTRLTVT.

This chain uses TRBV9 with TRBJ2-5, with 15 bases aligning to TRBD2. The CDR3 contains 18 residues. From germline, CDR1 is SGDLS and CDR2 YYNGEE. Trimming took 8 bases from V and 1 from J; bases not matched to a gene: 12. The CDR3 reads CARRQGLAGGGSQETQYF. CDR3 DNA sequence: TGTGCCAGACGTCAGGGACTAGCGGGGGGTGGGTCCCAAGAGACCCAGTACTTC.

V usage is TRBV7-9 and J usage is TRBJ1-2, with D unclear. This CDR3 contains 14 residues. From germline, CDR1 is SEHNR and CDR2 FQNEAQ (reference sequence). V lost 2 bases to trimming and J lost 5 bases, with 12 bases between them. The CDR3 coding sequence is TGTGCCAGCAGCTTAATTGGGAGTAGTTATGGCTACACCTTC. Translated: CASSLIGSSYGYTF.

The chain joins TRBV6-5 to TRBJ2-1; 9 bases fit TRBD1. CDR3 length: 14 residues. J lost 1 base, V lost 8 bases, and 3 bases had no gene match. Germline V gene lookup returns CDR1 MNHEY and CDR2 SVGAGI. The CDR3 coding sequence is TGTGCCAGCGGGACAGGGCGGTCCTACAATGAGCAGTTCTTC. Protein product: CASGTGRSYNEQFF.

The genes are TRBV4-1 and TRBJ2-7; the match to TRBD1 covers 7 bases. The CDR3 has 16 amino acids. Losses at the gene ends were 2 bases for V and 1 base for J; bases not matched to a gene: 8. CDR1 is MGHRA, CDR2 YSYEKL, per germline. CDR3 loop: CASSQSGSQGSYEQYF. The DNA of the CDR3 is TGCGCCAGCAGCCAAAGTGGCTCACAGGGGTCCTACGAGCAGTACTTC.

In nucleotides, the CDR3 is TGCAGCGTTGGGTGGGAGAACTATGGCTACACCTTC. It specifies CSVGWENYGYTF. V usage is TRBV29-1 and J usage is TRBJ1-2; no reliable D call. Germline-derived CDR1 and CDR2 are SQVTM and ANQGSEA. CDR3 length: 12 amino acids. Between the trimmed V and J ends, which lost 4 bases and 2 bases, there was a span of 8 bases.

The chain combines TRBV4-3 with TRBJ2-7; 13 positions match TRBD2. With V trimmed by 4 bases and J by 2 bases, 2 bases remained unmatched. The CDR3 length is 15 residues. The germline CDR1 and CDR2 sequences are LGHNA and YSLEER. CDR3 in DNA: TGCGCCAGCAGCCTAACTAGCGGGGGGGCCTACGAGCAGTACTTC. Its translation is CASSLTSGGAYEQYF.

The rearrangement links TRBV7-2 to TRBJ2-5; 8 nucleotides match TRBD2. Per the germline V gene, CDR1 is SGHTA and CDR2 is FQGNSA. This CDR3 has 16 residues. The V and J ends lost 1 base and 3 bases, in that order; junction bases with no gene match: 7. CDR3 nucleotide sequence: TGTGCCAGCAGCTTAGGTCCCGGGAGGGCCGAAGAGACCCAGTACTTC. It translates to CASSLGPGRAEETQYF.

The rearrangement links TRBV2 to TRBJ2-1, with 7 bases aligning to TRBD1. The CDR3 spans 13 residues. Germline V gene data show CDR1 as SNHLY and CDR2 as FYNNEI. The V gene end was trimmed by 4 bases and the J gene end by 8 bases; junction bases not matched to a gene: 5. The DNA of the CDR3 is TGTGCCAGCAGTGCGACAGGGTTCGATGAGCAGTTCTTC. Protein: CASSATGFDEQFF.

The CDR3 DNA is TGTGCCAGCAGCTTAGATCTGGGTGCGGGGCCCGAGGGGACCCAGTACTTC. Translation: CASSLDLGAGPEGTQYF. The chain links TRBV11-2 to TRBJ2-5; D might be TRBD2 (6 bases). CDR3 length equals 17 residues. Germline lookup yields CDR1 SGHAT and CDR2 FQNNGV. The V gene lost 0 bases and the J gene lost 7 bases, with 21 bases spanning the gap.

The chain joins TRBV28 to TRBJ1-4; the match to TRBD1 covers 7 bases. J gave up 7 bases and V 3 bases, and 5 bases lay outside the gene matches. Germline-derived CDR1 and CDR2 are MDHEN and SYDVKM. The CDR3 extends over 14 amino acids. The CDR3 DNA reads TGTGCCAGCAGTTTGTGGGCAGGGGGTGAAAAACTGTTTTTT. It encodes CASSLWAGGEKLFF.

This chain uses TRBV7-9 with TRBJ1-3; D not resolved. The germline V gene encodes CDR1 SEHNR and CDR2 FQNEAQ (reference sequence). Trimming left V 1 base short and J 4 bases short, with 11 bases between. The CDR3 runs 15 residues. CDR3 DNA sequence: TGTGCCAGCAGCTTAGATCCGGGTGCAGGAAACACCATATATTTT. Its translation is CASSLDPGAGNTIYF.